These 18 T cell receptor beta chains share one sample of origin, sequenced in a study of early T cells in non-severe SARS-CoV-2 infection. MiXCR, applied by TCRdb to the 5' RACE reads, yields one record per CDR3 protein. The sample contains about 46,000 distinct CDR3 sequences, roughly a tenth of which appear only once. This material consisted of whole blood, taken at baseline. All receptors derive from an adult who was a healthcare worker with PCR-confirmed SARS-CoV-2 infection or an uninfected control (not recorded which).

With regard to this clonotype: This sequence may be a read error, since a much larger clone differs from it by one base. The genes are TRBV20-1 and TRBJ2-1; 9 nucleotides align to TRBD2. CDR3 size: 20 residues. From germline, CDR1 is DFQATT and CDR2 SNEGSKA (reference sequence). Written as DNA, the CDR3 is TGCGGTGCTAGATTTAGCGGGGGAGCTCCTCTCGCTCCTTCCTACAATGAGCAGTTCTTC. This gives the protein CGARFSGGAPLAPSYNEQFF.

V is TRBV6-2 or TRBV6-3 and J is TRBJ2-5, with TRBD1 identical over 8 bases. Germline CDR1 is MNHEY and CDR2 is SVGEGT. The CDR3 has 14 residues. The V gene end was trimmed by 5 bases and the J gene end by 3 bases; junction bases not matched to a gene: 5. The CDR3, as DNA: TGTGCCAGCAGTCACAGGGGGTTGAAAGAGACCCAGTACTTC. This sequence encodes CASSHRGLKETQYF.

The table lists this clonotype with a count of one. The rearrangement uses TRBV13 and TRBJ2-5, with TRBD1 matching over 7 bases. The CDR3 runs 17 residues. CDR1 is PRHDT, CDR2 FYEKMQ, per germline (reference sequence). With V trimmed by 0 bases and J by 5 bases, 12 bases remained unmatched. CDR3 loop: CASSLGVRAGGKETQYF. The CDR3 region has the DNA TGTGCCAGCAGCTTAGGTGTTAGGGCAGGGGGAAAGGAGACCCAGTACTTC.

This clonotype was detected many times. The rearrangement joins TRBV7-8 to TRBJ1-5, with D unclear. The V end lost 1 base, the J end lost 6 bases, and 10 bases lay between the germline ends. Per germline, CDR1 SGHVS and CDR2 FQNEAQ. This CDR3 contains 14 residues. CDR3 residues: CASSLVRGTQPQHF. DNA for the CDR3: TGTGCCAGCAGCTTAGTTCGTGGAACTCAGCCCCAGCATTTT.

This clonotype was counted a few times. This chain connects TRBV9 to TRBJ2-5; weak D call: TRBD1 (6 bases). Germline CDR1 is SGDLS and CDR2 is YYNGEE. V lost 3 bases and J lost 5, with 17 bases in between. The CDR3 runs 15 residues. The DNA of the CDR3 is TGTGCCAGCAGCGCCAGGGGTACGTCGGCGGAGACCCAGTACTTC. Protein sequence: CASSARGTSAETQYF. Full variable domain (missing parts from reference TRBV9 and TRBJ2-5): DSGVTQTPKHLITATGQRVTLRCSPRSGDLSVYWYQQSLDQGLQFLIQYYNGEERAKGNILERFSAQQFPDLHSELNLSSLELGDSALYFCASSARGTSAETQYFGPGTRLLVL.

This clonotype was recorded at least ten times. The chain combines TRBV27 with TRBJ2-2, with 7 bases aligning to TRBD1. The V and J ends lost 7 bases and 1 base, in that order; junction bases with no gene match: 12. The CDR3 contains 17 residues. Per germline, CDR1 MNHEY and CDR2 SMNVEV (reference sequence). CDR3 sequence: CASKLLRTGQNTGELFF. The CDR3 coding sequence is TGTGCCAGCAAACTACTACGGACAGGTCAGAACACCGGGGAGCTGTTTTTT.

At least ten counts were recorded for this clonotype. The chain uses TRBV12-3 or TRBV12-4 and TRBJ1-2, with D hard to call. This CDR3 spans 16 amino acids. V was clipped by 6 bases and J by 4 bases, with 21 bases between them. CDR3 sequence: CASSVRKTQRGYGYTF. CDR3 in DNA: TGTGCCAGCAGCGTTCGAAAGACCCAACGAGGCTATGGCTACACCTTC.

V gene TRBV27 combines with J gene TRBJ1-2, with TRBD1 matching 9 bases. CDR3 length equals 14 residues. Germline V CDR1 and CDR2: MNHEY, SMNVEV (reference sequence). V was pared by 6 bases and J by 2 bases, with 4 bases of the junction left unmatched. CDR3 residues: CASSPGQGNYGYTF. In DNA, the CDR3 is TGTGCCAGCAGCCCAGGACAGGGGAACTATGGCTACACCTTC.

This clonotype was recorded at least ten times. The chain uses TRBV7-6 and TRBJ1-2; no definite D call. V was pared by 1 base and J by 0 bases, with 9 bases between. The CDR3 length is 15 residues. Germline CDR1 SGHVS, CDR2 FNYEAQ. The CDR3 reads CASSLVAASNYGYTF. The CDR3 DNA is TGTGCCAGCAGCTTAGTCGCAGCCTCTAACTATGGCTACACCTTC. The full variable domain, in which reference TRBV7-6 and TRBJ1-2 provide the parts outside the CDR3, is GAGVSQSPRYKVTKRGQDVALRCDPISGHVSLYWYRQALGQGPEFLTYFNYEAQQDKSGLPNDRFSAERPEGSISTLTIQRTEQRDSAMYRCASSLVAASNYGYTFGSGTRLTVV.

For the CDR3, the DNA is TGTGCCAGCTCACCACTCGGGCGGCCGAACACTGAAGCTTTCTTT. Residues: CASSPLGRPNTEAFF. The V and J genes are TRBV18 and TRBJ1-1; D uncertain. Germline V lookup: CDR1 KGHSH, CDR2 LQKENI. V lost 1 base and J lost 1, with 10 bases in between. The CDR3 contains 15 residues.

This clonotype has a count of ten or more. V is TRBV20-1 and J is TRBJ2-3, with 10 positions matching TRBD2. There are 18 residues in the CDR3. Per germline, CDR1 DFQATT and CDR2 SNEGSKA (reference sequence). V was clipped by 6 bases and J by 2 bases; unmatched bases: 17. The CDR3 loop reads CSAPSEASGGTLTDTQYF. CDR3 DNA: TGCAGTGCCCCCTCTGAGGCTAGCGGGGGAACCCTCACAGATACGCAGTATTTT.

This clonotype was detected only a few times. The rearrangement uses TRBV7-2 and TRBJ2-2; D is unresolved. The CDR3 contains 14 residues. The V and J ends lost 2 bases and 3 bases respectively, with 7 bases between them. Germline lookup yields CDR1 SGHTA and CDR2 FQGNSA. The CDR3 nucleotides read TGTGCCAGCAGCTTATTACCAGACACCGGGGAGCTGTTTTTT. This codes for CASSLLPDTGELFF.

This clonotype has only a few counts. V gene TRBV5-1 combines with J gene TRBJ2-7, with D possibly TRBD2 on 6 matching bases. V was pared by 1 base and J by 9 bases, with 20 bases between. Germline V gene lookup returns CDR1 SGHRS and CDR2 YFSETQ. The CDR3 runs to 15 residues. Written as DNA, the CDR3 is TGCGCCAGCAGCTTGCTTCCCGCGGCGGGGCAGGGGCAGTACTTC. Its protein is CASSLLPAAGQGQYF.

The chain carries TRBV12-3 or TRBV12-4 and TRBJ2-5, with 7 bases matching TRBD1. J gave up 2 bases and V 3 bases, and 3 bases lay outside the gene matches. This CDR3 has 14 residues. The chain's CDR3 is CASSFTGAQETQYF. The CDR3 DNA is TGTGCCAGCAGTTTCACAGGGGCGCAAGAGACCCAGTACTTC.

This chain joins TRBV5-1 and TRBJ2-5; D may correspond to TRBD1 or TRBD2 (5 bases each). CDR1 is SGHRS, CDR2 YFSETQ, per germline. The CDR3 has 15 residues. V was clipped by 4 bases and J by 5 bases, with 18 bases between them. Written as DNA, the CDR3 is TGCGCCAGCAGCCATCGGGACCCTAAGAGGGAGACCCAGTACTTC. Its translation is CASSHRDPKRETQYF.

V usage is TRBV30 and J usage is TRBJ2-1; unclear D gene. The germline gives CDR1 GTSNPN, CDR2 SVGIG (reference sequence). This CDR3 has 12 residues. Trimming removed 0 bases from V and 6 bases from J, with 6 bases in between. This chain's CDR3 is CAWSVIGNEQFF. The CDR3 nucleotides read TGTGCCTGGAGTGTAATAGGCAATGAGCAGTTCTTC.

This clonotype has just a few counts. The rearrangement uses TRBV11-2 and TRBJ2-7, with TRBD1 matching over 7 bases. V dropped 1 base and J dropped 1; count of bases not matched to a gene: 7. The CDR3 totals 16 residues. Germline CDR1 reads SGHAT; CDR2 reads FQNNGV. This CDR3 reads CASSLAETGRSYEQYF. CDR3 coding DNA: TGTGCCAGCAGCTTAGCTGAGACAGGGCGATCCTACGAGCAGTACTTC.

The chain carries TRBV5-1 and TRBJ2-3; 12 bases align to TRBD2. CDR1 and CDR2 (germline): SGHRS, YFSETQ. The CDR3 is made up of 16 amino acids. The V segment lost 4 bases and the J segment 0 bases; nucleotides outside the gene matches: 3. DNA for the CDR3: TGCGCCAGCAGCCGTGGGACTAGCGGGAGCACAGATACGCAGTATTTT. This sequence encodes CASSRGTSGSTDTQYF.